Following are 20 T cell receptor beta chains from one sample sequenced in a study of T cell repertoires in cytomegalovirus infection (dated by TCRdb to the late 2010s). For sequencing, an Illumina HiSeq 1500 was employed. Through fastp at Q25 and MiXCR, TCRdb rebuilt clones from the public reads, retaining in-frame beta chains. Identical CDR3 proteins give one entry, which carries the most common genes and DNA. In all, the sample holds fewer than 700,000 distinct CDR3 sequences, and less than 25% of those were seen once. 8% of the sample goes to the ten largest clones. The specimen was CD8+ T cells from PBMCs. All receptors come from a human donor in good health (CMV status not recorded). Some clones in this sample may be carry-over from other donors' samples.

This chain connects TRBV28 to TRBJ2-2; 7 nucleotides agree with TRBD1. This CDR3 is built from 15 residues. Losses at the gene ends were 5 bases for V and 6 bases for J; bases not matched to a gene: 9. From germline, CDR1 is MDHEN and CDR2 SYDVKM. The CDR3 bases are TGTGCCAGCAGTCAAGGACAGGTTGGCGCCGGGGAGCTGTTTTTT. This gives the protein CASSQGQVGAGELFF.

The DNA for the CDR3 is TGCGCCAGCAGCGTCTCCGGGCCTCCAGACACTGAAGCTTTCTTT. Translated: CASSVSGPPDTEAFF. The chain recombines TRBV5-1 with TRBJ1-1; D is ambiguous. The CDR3 runs to 15 residues. V lost 4 bases, J lost 3 bases, and 16 bases lay in between. Per germline, CDR1 SGHRS and CDR2 YFSETQ.

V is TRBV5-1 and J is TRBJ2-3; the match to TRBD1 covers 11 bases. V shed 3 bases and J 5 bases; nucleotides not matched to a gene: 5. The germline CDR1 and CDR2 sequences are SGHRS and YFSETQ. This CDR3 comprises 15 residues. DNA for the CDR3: TGCGCCAGCAGCTCGGACAGGGGGCCCGTAGATACGCAGTATTTT. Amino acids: CASSSDRGPVDTQYF. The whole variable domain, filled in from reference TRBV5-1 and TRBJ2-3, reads KAGVTQTPRYLIKTRGQQVTLSCSPISGHRSVSWYQQTPGQGLQFLFEYFSETQRNKGNFPGRFSGRQFSNSRSEMNVSTLELGDSALYLCASSSDRGPVDTQYFGPGTRLTVL.

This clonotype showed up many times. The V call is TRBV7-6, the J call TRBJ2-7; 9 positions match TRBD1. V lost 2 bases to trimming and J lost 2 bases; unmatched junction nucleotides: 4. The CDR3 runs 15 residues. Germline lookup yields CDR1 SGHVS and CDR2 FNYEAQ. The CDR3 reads CASSLSGQGPYEQYF. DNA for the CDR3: TGTGCCAGCAGCTTATCGGGACAGGGCCCCTACGAGCAGTACTTC.

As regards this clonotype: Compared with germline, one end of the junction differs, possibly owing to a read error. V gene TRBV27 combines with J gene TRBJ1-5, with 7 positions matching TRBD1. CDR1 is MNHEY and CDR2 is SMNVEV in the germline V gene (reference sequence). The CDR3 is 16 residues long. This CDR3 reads CASSSTGAYSNRPQHF. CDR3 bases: TGTGCCAGCAGTTCTACAGGGGCCTATAGCAATCGGCCCCAGCATTTT.

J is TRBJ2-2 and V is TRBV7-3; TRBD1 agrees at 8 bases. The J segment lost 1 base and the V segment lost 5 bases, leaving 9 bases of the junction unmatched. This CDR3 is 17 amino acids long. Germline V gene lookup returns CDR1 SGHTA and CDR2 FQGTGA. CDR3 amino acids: CASSENLGTGNTGELFF. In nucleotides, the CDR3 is TGTGCCAGCAGCGAAAATCTCGGGACAGGGAACACCGGGGAGCTGTTTTTT.

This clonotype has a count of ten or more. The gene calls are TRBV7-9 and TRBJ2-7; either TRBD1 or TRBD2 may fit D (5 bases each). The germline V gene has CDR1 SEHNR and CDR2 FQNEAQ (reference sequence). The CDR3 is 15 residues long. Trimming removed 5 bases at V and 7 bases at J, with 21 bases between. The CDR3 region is CASSTGTPHVGEQYV. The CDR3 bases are TGTGCCAGCAGCACCGGGACCCCCCACGTGGGAGAGCAGTACGTC.

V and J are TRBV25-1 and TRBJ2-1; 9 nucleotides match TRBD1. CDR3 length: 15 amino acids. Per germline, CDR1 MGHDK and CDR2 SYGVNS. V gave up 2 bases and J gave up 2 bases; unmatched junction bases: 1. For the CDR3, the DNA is TGTGCCAGCAGTGAAGGGGACAGGGCCTACAATGAGCAGTTCTTC. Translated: CASSEGDRAYNEQFF.

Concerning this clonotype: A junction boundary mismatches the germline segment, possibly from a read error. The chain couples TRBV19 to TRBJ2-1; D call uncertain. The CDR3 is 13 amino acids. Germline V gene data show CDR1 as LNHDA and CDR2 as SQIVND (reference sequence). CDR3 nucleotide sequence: TGTGCCAATAGTTCGACCTCGCTCAATGAGCAGTTCTTC. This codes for CANSSTSLNEQFF.

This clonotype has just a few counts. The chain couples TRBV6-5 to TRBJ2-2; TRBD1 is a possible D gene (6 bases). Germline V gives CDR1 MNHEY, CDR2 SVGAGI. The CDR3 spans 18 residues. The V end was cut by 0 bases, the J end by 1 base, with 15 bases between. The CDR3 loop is CASSYSTGFFLNTGELFF. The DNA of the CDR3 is TGTGCCAGCAGTTACTCGACAGGTTTTTTTTTGAACACCGGGGAGCTGTTTTTT.

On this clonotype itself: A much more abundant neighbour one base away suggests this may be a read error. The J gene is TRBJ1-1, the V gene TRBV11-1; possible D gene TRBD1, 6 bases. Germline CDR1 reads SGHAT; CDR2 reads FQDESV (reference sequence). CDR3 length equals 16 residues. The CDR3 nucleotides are TGTGCCAGCAGATTAGGTGGCTGGGGGCGCAGGACTGAAGCTTTCTTT. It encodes CASRLGGWGRRTEAFF.

The CDR3 DNA sequence: TGTGTCACCGCACCACATCCCCCCTACGAGCAGTACTTC. It is translated as CVTAPHPPYEQYF. V is TRBV2 and J is TRBJ2-7; D is undetermined. The CDR3 consists of 13 residues. Germline CDR1 reads SNHLY; CDR2 reads FYNNEI.

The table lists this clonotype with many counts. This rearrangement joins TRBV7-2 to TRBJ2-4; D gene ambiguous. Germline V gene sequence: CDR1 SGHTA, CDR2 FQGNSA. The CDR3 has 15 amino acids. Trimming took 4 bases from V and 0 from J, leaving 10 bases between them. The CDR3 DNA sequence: TGTGCCAGCAGCTCCCACGGTTCAGCCAAAAACATTCAGTACTTC. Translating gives CASSSHGSAKNIQYF.

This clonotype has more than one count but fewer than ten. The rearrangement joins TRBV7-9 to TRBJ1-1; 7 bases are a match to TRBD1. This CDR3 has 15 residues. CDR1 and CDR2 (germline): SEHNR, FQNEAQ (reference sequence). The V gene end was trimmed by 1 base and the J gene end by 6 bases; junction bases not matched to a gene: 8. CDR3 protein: CASSLGQGMISEAFF. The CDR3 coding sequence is TGTGCCAGCAGCTTAGGACAGGGAATGATATCTGAAGCTTTCTTT.

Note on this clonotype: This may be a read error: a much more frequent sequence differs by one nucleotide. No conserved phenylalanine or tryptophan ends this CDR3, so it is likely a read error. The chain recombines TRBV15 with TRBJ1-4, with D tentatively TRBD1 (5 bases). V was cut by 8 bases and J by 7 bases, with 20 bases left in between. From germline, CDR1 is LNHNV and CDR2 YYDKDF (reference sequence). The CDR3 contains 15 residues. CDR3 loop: CATCEEGTGGEKLFL. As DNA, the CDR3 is TGTGCCACCTGCGAGGAGGGCACCGGGGGTGAAAAACTGTTTTTG.

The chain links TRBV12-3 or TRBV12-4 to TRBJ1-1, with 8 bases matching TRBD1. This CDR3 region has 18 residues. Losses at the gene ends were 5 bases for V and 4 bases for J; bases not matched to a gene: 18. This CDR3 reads CASSLTGGRQEQTTEAFF. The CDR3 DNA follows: TGTGCCAGCAGTCTTACAGGGGGGAGGCAAGAACAAACCACTGAAGCTTTCTTT.

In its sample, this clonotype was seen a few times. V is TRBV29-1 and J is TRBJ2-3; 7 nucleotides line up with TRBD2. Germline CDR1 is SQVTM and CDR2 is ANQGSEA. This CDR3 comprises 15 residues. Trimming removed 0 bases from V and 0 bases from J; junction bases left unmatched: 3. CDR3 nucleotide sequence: TGCAGCGTTGAAGATCGGGGAGGGAGCACAGATACGCAGTATTTT. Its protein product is CSVEDRGGSTDTQYF.

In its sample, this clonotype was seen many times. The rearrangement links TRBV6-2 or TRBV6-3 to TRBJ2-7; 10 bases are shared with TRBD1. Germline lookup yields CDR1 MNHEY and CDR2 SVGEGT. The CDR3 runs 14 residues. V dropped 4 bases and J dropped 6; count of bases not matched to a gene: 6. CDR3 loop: CASSSGTGDPEQYV. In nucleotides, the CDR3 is TGTGCCAGCAGTTCCGGGACAGGGGACCCCGAGCAGTACGTC.

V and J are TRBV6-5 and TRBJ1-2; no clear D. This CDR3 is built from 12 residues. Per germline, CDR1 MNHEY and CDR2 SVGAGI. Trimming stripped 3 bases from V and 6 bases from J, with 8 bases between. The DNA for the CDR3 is TGTGCCAGCAGTTATGGAACCGATGGCTACACCTTC. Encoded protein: CASSYGTDGYTF.

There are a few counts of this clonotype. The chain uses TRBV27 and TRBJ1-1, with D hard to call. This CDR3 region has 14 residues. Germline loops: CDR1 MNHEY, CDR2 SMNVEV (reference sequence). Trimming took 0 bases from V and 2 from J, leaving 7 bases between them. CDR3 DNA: TGTGCCAGCAGTTTATCCCACGGTAACACTGAAGCTTTCTTT. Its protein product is CASSLSHGNTEAFF.